A single sample is the source of the 26 T cell receptor beta chains below, sequenced in a study of OX40 agonist ivuxolimab in advanced cancers. Library construction relied on the immunoSEQ multiplex PCR assay. TCRdb carries this immuneACCESS record with in-frame sequences only. Its versions omit some clonotypes, under half of them owing to an unresolved V gene in the studies checked, with the rest unexplained. Counted in this sample were just over 60,000 clones; roughly 90% of them appeared once. Roughly 0.56% of the sample is in the top ten clones. The starting material was CD4+ or CD8+ T cells sorted from blood, obtained in a trial of the OX40 agonist ivuxolimab. Receptors were obtained from an adult with an advanced solid tumor such as melanoma, head and neck, liver or kidney cancer.

The chain combines TRBV27 with TRBJ2-5; D is unresolved. Germline loops: CDR1 MNHEY, CDR2 SMNVEV (reference sequence). This CDR3 is 18 amino acids long. Trimming left V 0 bases short and J 1 base short, with 18 bases between. For the CDR3, the DNA is TGTGCCAGCAGTTTATCCCCCTATATGGGAAGAATCCAAGAGACCCAGTACTTC. Residues: CASSLSPYMGRIQETQYF.

The rearrangement joins TRBV5-6 to TRBJ1-5; D gene unclear. The CDR3 extends over 15 amino acids. The ends were cut back, 1 base at V and 5 bases at J, with 13 bases in the middle. Germline CDR1 is SGHDT and CDR2 is YYEEEE. The CDR3: CASSLQTSIYQPQHF. CDR3 nucleotides: TGTGCCAGCAGCTTGCAAACTTCCATTTATCAGCCCCAGCATTTT. The full variable domain, with the rest looked up from reference TRBV5-6 and TRBJ1-5, is DAGVTQSPTHLIKTRGQQVTLRCSPKSGHDTVSWYQQALGQGPQFIFQYYEEEERQRGNFPDRFSGHQFPNYSSELNVNALLLGDSALYLCASSLQTSIYQPQHFGDGTRLSIL.

V is TRBV5-1 and J is TRBJ2-7, with D perhaps TRBD2 (5 bases). Trimming shortened V by 0 bases and J by 5 bases, and 9 bases separated the two germline ends. This CDR3 is built from 13 residues. Germline V CDR1 and CDR2: SGHRS, YFSETQ. Here the CDR3 reads CASSLAGVHEQYF. The CDR3 bases are TGCGCCAGCAGCTTGGCCGGGGTCCACGAGCAGTACTTC.

This chain connects TRBV10-1 to TRBJ2-2; TRBD1 matches 8 bases. Germline CDR1 WNHNN, CDR2 SYGVQD (reference sequence). Trimming at V came to 3 bases and at J to 4 bases, leaving 4 bases not matched to a gene. The CDR3 covers 15 residues. The CDR3 spells CASSDPGTGTGELFF. CDR3 sequence (DNA): TGCGCCAGCAGTGATCCCGGGACAGGCACCGGGGAGCTGTTTTTT.

This clone was recorded once. This chain connects TRBV5-4 to TRBJ1-1; a possible D gene is TRBD1 (5 bases). V lost 4 bases and J 0 bases, leaving 10 bases between the germline ends. The CDR3 sequence is 14 residues long. The germline CDR1 and CDR2 sequences are SGHNT and YYREEE (reference sequence). In nucleotides, the CDR3 is TGTGCCAGCAGCGTCCAGGGAGTGAACACTGAAGCTTTCTTT. Its translation is CASSVQGVNTEAFF. Full variable domain (outside the CDR3, taken from reference TRBV5-4 and TRBJ1-1): ETGVTQSPTHLIKTRGQQVTLRCSSQSGHNTVSWYQQALGQGPQFIFQYYREEENGRGNFPPRFSGLQFPNYSSELNVNALELDDSALYLCASSVQGVNTEAFFGQGTRLTVV.

CDR3 in DNA: TGCGCCAGCAGAGAGGGGCCGGTGCGGGGAGAGGGCTACACCTTC. As protein: CASREGPVRGEGYTF. The chain uses TRBV5-1 and TRBJ1-2; weak D call: TRBD1 (5 bases). The CDR3 length is 15 residues. Germline CDR1 SGHRS, CDR2 YFSETQ. V was shortened by 5 bases and J by 8 bases, with 22 bases between the two germline ends. The whole variable domain, remainder taken from reference TRBV5-1 and TRBJ1-2, is KAGVTQTPRYLIKTRGQQVTLSCSPISGHRSVSWYQQTPGQGLQFLFEYFSETQRNKGNFPGRFSGRQFSNSRSEMNVSTLELGDSALYLCASREGPVRGEGYTFGSGTRLTVV.

This clone was observed once. The CDR3, as DNA: TGTGCCAGCAGCCCCACGACAGGGGTGCTCTCTGGGGCCAACGTCCTGACTTTC. Protein product: CASSPTTGVLSGANVLTF. The chain links TRBV7-3 to TRBJ2-6, with 8 bases fitting TRBD1. J gave up 0 bases and V 5 bases, and 9 bases lay outside the gene matches. Germline assignment: CDR1 SGHTA and CDR2 FQGTGA. CDR3 size: 18 residues.

V and J are TRBV5-1 and TRBJ1-5, with D unclear. The CDR3 is 13 residues long. Germline-derived CDR1 and CDR2 are SGHRS and YFSETQ. The germline V and J ends were trimmed by 4 bases and 3 bases, with 8 bases remaining between them. This CDR3 reads CASSPRPNQPQHF. CDR3 bases: TGCGCCAGCAGCCCTCGCCCCAATCAGCCCCAGCATTTT.

The genes are TRBV10-3 and TRBJ1-5, with TRBD1 matching over 7 bases. Germline values: CDR1 ENHRY, CDR2 SYGVKD. V shed 10 bases, J shed 6 bases, and the junction held 18 bases outside the gene matches. The CDR3 has 16 residues. CDR3 bases: TGTGCCACCCGCCGTGGACAGGCCGATGGGGGTCAGCCCCAGCATTTT. Translating it yields CATRRGQADGGQPQHF.

The rearrangement links TRBV18 to TRBJ2-5, with 11 bases matching TRBD2. Per the germline V gene, CDR1 is KGHSH and CDR2 is LQKENI. The V segment lost 2 bases and the J segment 1 base; nucleotides outside the gene matches: 0. The CDR3 spans 15 residues. CDR3: CASSPGTSGQETQYF. CDR3 DNA: TGTGCCAGCTCACCAGGGACTAGCGGCCAAGAGACCCAGTACTTC.

This chain connects TRBV9 to TRBJ1-6; D not certain. This CDR3 is 14 amino acids long. Between the trimmed V and J ends, which lost 3 bases and 8 bases, there was a span of 12 bases. Germline CDR1 is SGDLS and CDR2 is YYNGEE. DNA of the CDR3: TGTGCCAGCAGCGCGTCCCCTCGGGATTCACCCCTCCACTTT. Protein sequence: CASSASPRDSPLHF.

The V and J genes are TRBV28 and TRBJ2-1, with TRBD2 identical over 9 bases. Germline V gene sequence: CDR1 MDHEN, CDR2 SYDVKM. The CDR3 is 15 amino acids. V was pared by 6 bases and J by 0 bases, with 3 bases of the junction left unmatched. The CDR3 sequence: CASSLSGSSYNEQFF. CDR3 nucleotides: TGTGCCAGCAGCCTTAGCGGGAGCTCCTACAATGAGCAGTTCTTC.

The chain combines TRBV4-1 with TRBJ1-3; 8 bases align to TRBD1. The CDR3 loop spans 15 amino acids. Germline lookup yields CDR1 MGHRA and CDR2 YSYEKL. Trimming took 1 base from V and 5 from J; bases not matched to a gene: 4. Here the CDR3 reads CASSQATGGRNTIYF. As DNA, the CDR3 is TGCGCCAGCAGCCAAGCAACAGGGGGACGAAACACCATATATTTT.

The genes are TRBV15 and TRBJ2-7; D not certain. V lost 1 base to trimming and J lost 0 bases, with 4 bases between them. Germline CDR1 LNHNV, CDR2 YYDKDF (reference sequence). The CDR3 is 13 residues long. The CDR3 DNA is TGTGCCACCAGCAGAGTACCCTCCTACGAGCAGTACTTC. Amino acids: CATSRVPSYEQYF.

The chain recombines TRBV7-9 with TRBJ1-5; 8 nucleotides line up with TRBD1. Per germline, CDR1 SEHNR and CDR2 FQNEAQ (reference sequence). J gave up 5 bases and V 5 bases, and 5 bases lay outside the gene matches. The CDR3 consists of 14 residues. CDR3 region: CASSQDREDQPQHF. Here the CDR3 DNA reads TGTGCCAGCAGCCAGGACAGGGAGGATCAGCCCCAGCATTTT.

The chain links TRBV19 to TRBJ1-2; D unresolved. Trimming removed 7 bases at V and 4 bases at J, with 13 bases between. This CDR3 has 13 amino acids. Germline loops: CDR1 LNHDA, CDR2 SQIVND (reference sequence). CDR3 sequence reads: CASNRRVGYGYTF. The CDR3 bases are TGTGCCAGTAACCGGCGGGTGGGCTATGGCTACACCTTC.

This chain connects TRBV6-5 to TRBJ2-6, with D uncertain. Trimming shortened V by 5 bases and J by 5 bases, and 13 bases separated the two germline ends. The CDR3 contains 15 residues. The germline CDR1 and CDR2 sequences are MNHEY and SVGAGI. CDR3 sequence (DNA): TGTGCCAGCAGTCCTACGTCTCCCTGGGCCAACGTCCTGACTTTC. Encoded protein: CASSPTSPWANVLTF.

This clone was found a few times. The V gene is TRBV5-1, the J gene TRBJ1-4, with 7 bases matching TRBD1. Germline lookup yields CDR1 SGHRS and CDR2 YFSETQ. CDR3 length equals 14 residues. Trimming removed 5 bases from V and 5 bases from J; junction bases left unmatched: 6. CDR3 sequence (DNA): TGCGCCAGCAGACGGGACAGTTCCAATGAAAAACTGTTTTTT. This sequence encodes CASRRDSSNEKLFF.

A single count supports this clone. This sequence joins TRBV6-1 and TRBJ2-1; no definite D call. V shed 6 bases and J shed 2 bases, with 11 bases lying between them. Germline V gene lookup returns CDR1 MNHNS and CDR2 SASEGT. The CDR3 loop spans 14 amino acids. The CDR3 DNA is TGTGCCAGCAGCGATCCCATGGCCTACAATGAGCAGTTCTTC. The encoded protein is CASSDPMAYNEQFF.

V usage is TRBV7-6 and J usage is TRBJ2-7; possibly TRBD2 for D (5 bases). This CDR3 spans 14 amino acids. Trimming pared 2 bases from V and 5 bases from J, leaving 13 bases between. CDR1 is SGHVS and CDR2 is FNYEAQ in the germline V gene. CDR3 amino acids: CASSLTRYGDEQYF. The CDR3 DNA is TGTGCCAGCAGCTTAACACGATACGGGGACGAGCAGTACTTC.

CDR3 region: CASRWGLNEKLFF. CDR3 DNA: TGTGCCAGTAGGTGGGGCCTTAATGAAAAACTGTTTTTT. The chain has TRBV19 and TRBJ1-4; possibly TRBD1 for D (5 bases). The CDR3 sequence is 13 residues long. In germline, CDR1 is LNHDA, CDR2 SQIVND (reference sequence). V lost 6 bases and J lost 4, with 9 bases in between.

This chain connects TRBV18 to TRBJ2-7, with D maybe TRBD1 (6 bases). The germline V gene encodes CDR1 KGHSH and CDR2 LQKENI. The CDR3 extends over 16 amino acids. The V gene lost 1 base and the J gene lost 5 bases, with 18 bases spanning the gap. CDR3 residues: CASSPLILGGKNEQYF. Written as DNA, the CDR3 is TGTGCCAGCTCACCACTGATTTTAGGGGGAAAGAACGAGCAGTACTTC.

The V and J genes are TRBV11-2 and TRBJ2-2; tentatively, D is TRBD1 (6 bases). From germline, CDR1 is SGHAT and CDR2 FQNNGV. This CDR3 region has 15 residues. Trimming removed 3 bases from V and 2 bases from J, with 10 bases in between. The CDR3, as DNA: TGTGCCAGCAGCTTGAGGGGACAAAACACCGGGGAGCTGTTTTTT. Amino acids: CASSLRGQNTGELFF.

This clone was observed once. The rearrangement uses TRBV29-1 and TRBJ2-3; D gene uncertain. The CDR3 is made up of 11 amino acids. Germline lookup yields CDR1 SQVTM and CDR2 ANQGSEA. Trimming left V 4 bases short and J 6 bases short, with 8 bases between. The CDR3 coding sequence is TGCAGCGTTGGCGCGGTGGATACGCAGTATTTT. Encoded protein: CSVGAVDTQYF.

This chain links TRBV5-5 with TRBJ1-1; D is unclear. V lost 0 bases to trimming and J lost 1 base, with 4 bases between them. The V gene's germline CDR1 is SGHKS and CDR2 YYEKEE (reference sequence). The CDR3 has 13 residues. The CDR3 loop is CASSLARNTEAFF. The CDR3 region has the DNA TGTGCCAGCAGCTTGGCACGGAACACTGAAGCTTTCTTT.

V usage is TRBV11-2 and J usage is TRBJ2-7; TRBD2 matches 7 bases. The ends lost 4 bases at V and 2 bases at J; junction bases unmatched: 8. Germline loops: CDR1 SGHAT, CDR2 FQNNGV. The CDR3 sequence is 15 residues long. The CDR3 DNA sequence: TGTGCCAGCAGCTCACACGGGAGGCCCCCCTACGAGCAGTACTTC. Translation: CASSSHGRPPYEQYF.